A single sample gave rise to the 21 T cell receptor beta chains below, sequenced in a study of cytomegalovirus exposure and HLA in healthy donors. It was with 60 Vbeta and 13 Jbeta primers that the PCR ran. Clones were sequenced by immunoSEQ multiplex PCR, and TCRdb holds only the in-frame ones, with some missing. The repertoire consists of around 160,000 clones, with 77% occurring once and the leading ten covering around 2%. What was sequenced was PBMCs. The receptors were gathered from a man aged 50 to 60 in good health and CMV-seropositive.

The CDR3 is CASSRGTGLNYGYTF. CDR3 DNA sequence: TGTGCCAGCAGCAGAGGGACAGGGCTGAACTATGGCTACACCTTC. V and J are TRBV6-5 and TRBJ1-2, with 9 bases fitting TRBD1. There are 15 residues in the CDR3. The germline V gene has CDR1 MNHEY and CDR2 SVGAGI. Trimming at V came to 6 bases and at J to 2 bases, leaving 7 bases not matched to a gene.

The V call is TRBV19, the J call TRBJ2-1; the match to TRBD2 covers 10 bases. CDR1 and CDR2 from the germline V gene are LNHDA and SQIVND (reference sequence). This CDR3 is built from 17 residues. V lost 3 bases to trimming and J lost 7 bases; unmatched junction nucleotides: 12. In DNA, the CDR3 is TGTGCCAGTAGTATGGGGACGATAGCGGGGGGCCTGAATGAGCAGTTCTTC. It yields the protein CASSMGTIAGGLNEQFF.

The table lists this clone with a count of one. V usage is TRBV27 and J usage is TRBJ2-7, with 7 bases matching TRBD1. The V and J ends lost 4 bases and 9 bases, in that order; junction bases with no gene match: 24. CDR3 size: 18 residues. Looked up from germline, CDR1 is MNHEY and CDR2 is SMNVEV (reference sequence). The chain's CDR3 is CASSSTHLSGTDPLGQYF. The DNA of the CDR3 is TGTGCCAGCAGTTCCACCCACCTCTCCGGGACAGATCCCTTGGGGCAGTACTTC.

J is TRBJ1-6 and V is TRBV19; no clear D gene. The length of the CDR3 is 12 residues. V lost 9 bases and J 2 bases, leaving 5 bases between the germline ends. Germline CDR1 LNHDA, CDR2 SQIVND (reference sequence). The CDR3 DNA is TGTGCCAGCAGCGCCTATAATTCACCCCTCCACTTT. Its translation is CASSAYNSPLHF.

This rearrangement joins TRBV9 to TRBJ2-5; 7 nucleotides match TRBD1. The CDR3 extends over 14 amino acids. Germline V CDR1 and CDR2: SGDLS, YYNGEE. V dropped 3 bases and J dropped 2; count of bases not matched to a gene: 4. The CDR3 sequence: CASSAGTVQETQYF. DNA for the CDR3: TGTGCCAGCAGCGCCGGGACAGTTCAAGAGACCCAGTACTTC. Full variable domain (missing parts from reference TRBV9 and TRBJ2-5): DSGVTQTPKHLITATGQRVTLRCSPRSGDLSVYWYQQSLDQGLQFLIQYYNGEERAKGNILERFSAQQFPDLHSELNLSSLELGDSALYFCASSAGTVQETQYFGPGTRLLVL.

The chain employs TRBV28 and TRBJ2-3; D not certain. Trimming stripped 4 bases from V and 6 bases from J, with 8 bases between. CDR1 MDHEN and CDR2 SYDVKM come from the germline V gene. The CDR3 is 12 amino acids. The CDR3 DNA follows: TGTGCCAGCAGTTCAGTAACGGATACGCAGTATTTT. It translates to CASSSVTDTQYF. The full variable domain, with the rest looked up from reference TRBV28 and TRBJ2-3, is DVKVTQSSRYLVKRTGEKVFLECVQDMDHENMFWYRQDPGLGLRLIYFSYDVKMKEKGDIPEGYSVSREKKERFSLILESASTNQTSMYLCASSSVTDTQYFGPGTRLTVL.

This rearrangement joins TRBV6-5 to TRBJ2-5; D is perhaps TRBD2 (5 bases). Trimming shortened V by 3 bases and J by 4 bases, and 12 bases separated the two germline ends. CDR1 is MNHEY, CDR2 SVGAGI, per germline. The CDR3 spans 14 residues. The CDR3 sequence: CASSYGGGRETQYF. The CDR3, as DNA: TGTGCCAGCAGTTATGGAGGTGGAAGAGAGACCCAGTACTTC.

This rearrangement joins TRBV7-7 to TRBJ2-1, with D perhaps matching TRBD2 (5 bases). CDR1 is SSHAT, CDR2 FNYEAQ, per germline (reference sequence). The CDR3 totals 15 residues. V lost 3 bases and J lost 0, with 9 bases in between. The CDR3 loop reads CASSLSGLSYNEQFF. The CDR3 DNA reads TGTGCCAGCAGCTTGAGCGGCCTCTCCTACAATGAGCAGTTCTTC.

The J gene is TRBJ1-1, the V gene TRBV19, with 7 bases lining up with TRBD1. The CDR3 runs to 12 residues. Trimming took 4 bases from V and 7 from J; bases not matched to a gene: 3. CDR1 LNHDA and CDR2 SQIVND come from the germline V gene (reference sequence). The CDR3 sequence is CASSTQGNEAFF. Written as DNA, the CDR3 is TGTGCCAGTAGTACACAGGGGAATGAAGCTTTCTTT. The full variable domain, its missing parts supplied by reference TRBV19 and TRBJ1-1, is DGGITQSPKYLFRKEGQNVTLSCEQNLNHDAMYWYRQDPGQGLRLIYYSQIVNDFQKGDIAEGYSVSREKKESFPLTVTSAQKNPTAFYLCASSTQGNEAFFGQGTRLTVV.

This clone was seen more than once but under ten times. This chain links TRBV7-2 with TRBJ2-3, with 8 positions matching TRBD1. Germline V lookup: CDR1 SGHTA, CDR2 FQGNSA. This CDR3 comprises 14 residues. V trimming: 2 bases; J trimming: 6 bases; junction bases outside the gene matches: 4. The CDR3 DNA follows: TGTGCCAGCAGCTTACAGGGGGCGTACGATACGCAGTATTTT. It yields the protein CASSLQGAYDTQYF.

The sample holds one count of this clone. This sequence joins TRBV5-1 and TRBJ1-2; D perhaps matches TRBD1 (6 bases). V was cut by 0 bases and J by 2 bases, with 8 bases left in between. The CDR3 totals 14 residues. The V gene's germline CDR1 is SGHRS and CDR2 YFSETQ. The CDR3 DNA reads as TGCGCCAGCAGCTTGGTGCAGGGGAACTATGGCTACACCTTC. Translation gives CASSLVQGNYGYTF.

This chain's CDR3 is CASSNPGRGRTEAFF. In nucleotides, the CDR3 is TGTGCCAGTAGTAACCCCGGCAGGGGGCGAACTGAAGCTTTCTTT. This chain connects TRBV19 to TRBJ1-1, with TRBD1 matching over 8 bases. V trimming: 4 bases; J trimming: 5 bases; junction bases outside the gene matches: 9. CDR3 length: 15 amino acids. Looked up from germline, CDR1 is LNHDA and CDR2 is SQIVND (reference sequence). Full variable domain (missing parts from reference TRBV19 and TRBJ1-1): DGGITQSPKYLFRKEGQNVTLSCEQNLNHDAMYWYRQDPGQGLRLIYYSQIVNDFQKGDIAEGYSVSREKKESFPLTVTSAQKNPTAFYLCASSNPGRGRTEAFFGQGTRLTVV.

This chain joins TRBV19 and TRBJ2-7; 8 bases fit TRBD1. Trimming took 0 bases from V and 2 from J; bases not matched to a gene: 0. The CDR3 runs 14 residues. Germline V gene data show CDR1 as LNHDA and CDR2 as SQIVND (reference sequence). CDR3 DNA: TGTGCCAGTAGTATAGAACAGGGGGCCTACGAGCAGTACTTC. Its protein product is CASSIEQGAYEQYF. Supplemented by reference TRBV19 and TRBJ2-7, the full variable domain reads DGGITQSPKYLFRKEGQNVTLSCEQNLNHDAMYWYRQDPGQGLRLIYYSQIVNDFQKGDIAEGYSVSREKKESFPLTVTSAQKNPTAFYLCASSIEQGAYEQYFGPGTRLTVT.

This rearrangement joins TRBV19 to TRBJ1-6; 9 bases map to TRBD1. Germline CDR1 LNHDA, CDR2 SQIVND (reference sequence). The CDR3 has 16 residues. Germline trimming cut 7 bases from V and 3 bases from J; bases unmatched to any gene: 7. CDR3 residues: CASTTGQGLYNSPLHF. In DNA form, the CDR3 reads TGTGCCAGTACTACCGGACAGGGGCTCTATAATTCACCCCTCCACTTT.

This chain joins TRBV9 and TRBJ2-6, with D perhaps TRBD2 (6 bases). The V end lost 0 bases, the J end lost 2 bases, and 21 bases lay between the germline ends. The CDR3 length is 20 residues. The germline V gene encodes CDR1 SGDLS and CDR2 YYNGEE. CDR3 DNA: TGTGCCAGCAGCGTAGAGGACTCAGGGCGGGGAAGGGCTGGGGCCAACGTCCTGACTTTC. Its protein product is CASSVEDSGRGRAGANVLTF.

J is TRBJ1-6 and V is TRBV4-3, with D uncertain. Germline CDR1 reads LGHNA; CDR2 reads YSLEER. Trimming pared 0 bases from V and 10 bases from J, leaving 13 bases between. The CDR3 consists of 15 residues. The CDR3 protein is CASSQENWGGSPLHF. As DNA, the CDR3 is TGCGCCAGCAGCCAAGAGAATTGGGGAGGATCACCCCTCCACTTT.

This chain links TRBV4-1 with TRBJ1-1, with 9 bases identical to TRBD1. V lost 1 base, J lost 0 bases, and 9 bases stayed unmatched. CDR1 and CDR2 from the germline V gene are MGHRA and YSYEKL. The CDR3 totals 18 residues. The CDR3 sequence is CASSQARDRGAMNTEAFF. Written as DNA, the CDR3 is TGCGCCAGCAGCCAAGCGCGAGACAGGGGGGCCATGAACACTGAAGCTTTCTTT.

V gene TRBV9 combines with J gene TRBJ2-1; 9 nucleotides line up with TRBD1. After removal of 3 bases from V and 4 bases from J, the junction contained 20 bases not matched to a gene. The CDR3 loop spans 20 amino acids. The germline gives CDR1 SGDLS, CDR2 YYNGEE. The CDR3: CASSAGLSRTDRGRYNEQFF. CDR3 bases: TGTGCCAGCAGCGCGGGGCTTTCCCGAACGGACAGGGGCCGTTACAATGAGCAGTTCTTC.

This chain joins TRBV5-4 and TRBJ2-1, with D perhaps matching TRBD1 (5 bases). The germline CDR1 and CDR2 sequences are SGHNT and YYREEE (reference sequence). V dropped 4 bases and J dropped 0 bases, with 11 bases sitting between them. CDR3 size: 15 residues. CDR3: CASSLDTSSYNEQFF. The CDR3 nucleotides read TGTGCCAGCAGCCTGGACACAAGCTCCTACAATGAGCAGTTCTTC.

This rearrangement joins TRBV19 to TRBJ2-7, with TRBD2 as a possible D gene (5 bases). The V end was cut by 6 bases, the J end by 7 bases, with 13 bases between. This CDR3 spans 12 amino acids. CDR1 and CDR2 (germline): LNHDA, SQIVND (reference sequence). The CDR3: CASSLPPGEQYF. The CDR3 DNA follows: TGTGCCAGTAGCCTCCCCCCGGGGGAGCAGTACTTC.

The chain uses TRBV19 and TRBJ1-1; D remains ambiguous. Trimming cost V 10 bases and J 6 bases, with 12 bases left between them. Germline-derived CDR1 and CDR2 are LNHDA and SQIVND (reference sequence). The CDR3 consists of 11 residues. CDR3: CATLDGSEAFF. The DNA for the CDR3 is TGTGCCACCCTAGACGGTTCTGAAGCTTTCTTT.